The text below deals with one TCR beta chain. The sample belongs to a study of cytomegalovirus exposure and HLA in healthy donors. The PCR had 60 Vbeta and 13 Jbeta primers. Assay used: immunoSEQ multiplex PCR; TCRdb lists only in-frame clones, some missing. Here the sample spans some 150,000 clones, around 79% being singletons. CDR1 and CDR2 (germline): SGHAT, FQNNGV. The V and J ends lost 5 bases and 2 bases, in that order; junction bases with no gene match: 13. This CDR3 region has 18 residues. This clonotype originated in a man younger than 45 in good health and CMV-seropositive. Input material: PBMCs. This rearrangement joins TRBV11-2 to TRBJ2-7; 12 nucleotides agree with TRBD2. The CDR3 loop reads CASSPKGGLAGFPYEQYF. The CDR3 coding sequence is TGTGCCAGCAGCCCCAAAGGCGGACTAGCGGGATTCCCCTACGAGCAGTACTTC. Looking up the rest from reference TRBV11-2 and TRBJ2-7 gives the full variable domain: EAGVAQSPRYKIIEKRQSVAFWCNPISGHATLYWYQQILGQGPKLLIQFQNNGVVDDSQLPKDRFSAERLKGVDSTLKIQPAKLEDSAVYLCASSPKGGLAGFPYEQYFGPGTRLTVT.